This T cell receptor (beta chain) was recorded in a study of blood T cell repertoires in COVID-19. Study-level background: Collection of acute and convalescent COVID-19 samples took place in the United States, Italy and Spain.

Germline V gene data show CDR1 as SGHTA and CDR2 as FQGNSA. The CDR3 is 13 residues long. V lost 5 bases, J lost 7 bases, and 5 bases stayed unmatched. The method was immunoSEQ multiplex PCR; TCRdb's version includes in-frame clones alone and lacks a portion of them. The sample has under 150,000 clones, around 89% seen once. The chain uses TRBV7-2 and TRBJ1-1, with 9 bases lining up with TRBD1. The sequence was obtained from a woman aged 55-69 years with active COVID-19. The sequencing sample was made of peripheral blood. CDR3 DNA: TGTGCCAGCAGCGCGGACAGGGGCCGTGAAGCTTTCTTT. Translated: CASSADRGREAFF.